This T cell receptor beta chain was identified in a study of T cell clonotyping in hematopoietic cell transplantation. Concerning this clone: What it binds is not known.

The CDR3 has 13 residues. Germline V gene lookup returns CDR1 ENHRY and CDR2 SYGVKD. V lost 2 bases and J 10 bases, leaving 9 bases between the germline ends. General study findings and limits: At the given depth, recipient repertoires were over 95% de novo clonotypes. Higher Inverse Simpson Index values in graft donor and pretransplant recipient predicted broader posttransplant TCR diversity. Without cell sorting, CD4 versus CD8 contributions remain unresolved. Pathologically expanded recipient clonotypes increased progressively from day 30 to day 180 as diversity fell.

Data came from immunoSEQ multiplex PCR; TCRdb stores just in-frame clones and leaves some out. The profile shows some 17,000 clones, about 90% of them singletons. The V gene is TRBV10-3, the J gene TRBJ1-6, with D tentatively TRBD1 (6 bases). Input material: peripheral blood mononuclear cells. This sequence originates from a man aged 45-65 years in good health. Some clones in this sample may be carry-over from other donors' samples. The CDR3 bases are TGTGCCATCAGTGAGAGGGGGGGATCACCCCTCCACTTT. Translating gives CAISERGGSPLHF.